The entry below gives a single TCR beta chain sequence along with its context. Its antigen remains unidentified. Other DNA sequences in this sample translate to the same CDR3. This entry belongs to a study of shared clonotypes between healthy human individuals. Notes on the study in general: Across subsets, estimated richness was generally greater for naive than for memory populations.

Deep was the level used in running the assay. Several immunoSEQ plates received, in even portions, the genomic DNA of each subset. TCRdb's table, derived via immunoSEQ multiplex PCR, lists solely in-frame clones and lacks some. The table has millions of clones, roughly 94% seen once. The naive CD8 subset, CD45RO-negative cells positively selected for CCR7, excluded terminally differentiated effector memory CD45RA+ cells. The source material was naive CD8+ T cells sorted from blood. The TCR was taken from a man between 18 and 29 years old in good health.

CDR3 bases: TGTGCCAGCAGCTTGGGATCGGGTGAAGCTTTCTTT. Its translation is CASSLGSGEAFF. The V and J genes are TRBV5-6 and TRBJ1-1; the D is unclear. There are 12 residues in the CDR3. Per germline, CDR1 SGHDT and CDR2 YYEEEE. V was shortened by 0 bases and J by 7 bases, with 7 bases between the two germline ends.